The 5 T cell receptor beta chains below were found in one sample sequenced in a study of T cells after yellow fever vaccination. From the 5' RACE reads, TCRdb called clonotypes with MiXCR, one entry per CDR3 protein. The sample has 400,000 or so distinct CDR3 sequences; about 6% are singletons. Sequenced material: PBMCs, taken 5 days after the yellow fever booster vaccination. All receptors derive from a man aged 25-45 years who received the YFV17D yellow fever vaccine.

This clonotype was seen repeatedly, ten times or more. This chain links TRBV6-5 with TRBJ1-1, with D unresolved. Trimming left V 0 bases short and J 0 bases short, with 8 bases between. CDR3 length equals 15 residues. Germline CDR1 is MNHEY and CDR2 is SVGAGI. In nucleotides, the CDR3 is TGTGCCAGCAGTTACTCACTGGGGATGAACACTGAAGCTTTCTTT. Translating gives CASSYSLGMNTEAFF.

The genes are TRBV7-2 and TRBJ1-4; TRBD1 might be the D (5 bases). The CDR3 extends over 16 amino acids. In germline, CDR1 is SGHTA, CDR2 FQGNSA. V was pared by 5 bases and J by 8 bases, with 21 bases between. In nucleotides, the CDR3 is TGTGCCAGCAGCCCGCAATCAGGGAGAGGGATGGAAAAACTGTTTTTT. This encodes CASSPQSGRGMEKLFF.

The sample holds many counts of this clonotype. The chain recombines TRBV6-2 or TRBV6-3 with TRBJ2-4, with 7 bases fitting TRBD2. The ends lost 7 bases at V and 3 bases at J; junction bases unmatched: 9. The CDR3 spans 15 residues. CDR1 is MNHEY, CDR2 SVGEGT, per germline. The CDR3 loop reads CASNPGLTNKNIQYF. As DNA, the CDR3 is TGTGCCAGCAATCCGGGACTAACGAACAAAAACATTCAGTACTTC.

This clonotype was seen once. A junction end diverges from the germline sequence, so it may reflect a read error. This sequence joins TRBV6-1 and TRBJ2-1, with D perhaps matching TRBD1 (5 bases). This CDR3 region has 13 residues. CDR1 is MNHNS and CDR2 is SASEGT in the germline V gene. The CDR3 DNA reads TGCGCCAGCAGAGAGACAGCGAACACTGAGCAGTTCTTC. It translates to CASRETANTEQFF.

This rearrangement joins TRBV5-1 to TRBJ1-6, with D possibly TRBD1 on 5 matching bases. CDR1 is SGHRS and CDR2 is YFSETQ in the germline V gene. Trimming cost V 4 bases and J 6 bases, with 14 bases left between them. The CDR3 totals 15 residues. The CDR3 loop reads CASSLDSPVNSPLHF. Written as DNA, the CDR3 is TGCGCCAGCAGCCTTGACAGCCCCGTTAATTCACCCCTCCACTTT.